Sequencing of this T cell receptor (beta chain) was carried out in a study of blood T cell repertoires in COVID-19 (dated by TCRdb to the early 2020s). Study-level background: Collaborator samples came from the United States, Italy and Spain and covered acute and convalescent phases of COVID-19. Deeply sampled blood TCRbeta repertoires from subjects exposed to, actively infected with, or recovered from COVID-19 were included in the dataset. The repertoires were made available in a free public database intended to serve as a resource for research on the immune response to SARS-CoV-2. The samples were drawn from two sources: the first 160 participants of the ongoing ImmuneRACE study, and about 1,300 subjects contributed by 6 global collaborators. Nearly every sample came with metadata listing a de-identified subject ID, COVID-19 status, age in years and sex. Where available, HLA class I and class II types were taken from metadata supplied by the sample provider and were not determined by assay-based typing. The material from the prospective study consisted of cDNA or gDNA derived from T cells, B-cell-depleted T cells, or PBMCs. Overall results and qualifications from the work: The quantity of clinical and demographic metadata differed by source and by participant and was supplied without curation.

The immunoSEQ Assay, a bias-controlled multiplex PCR, was used to amplify TCRbeta CDR3 regions from genomic DNA. In the authors' own workflow: Within the assay, amplification of reference gene primers was used to estimate how many nucleated cells each sample contained. Sequence reads were collapsed and filtered to measure the absolute abundance of every unique TCRbeta CDR3 rearrangement. For each sample, productive Simpson clonality was calculated as the square root of Simpson's diversity index across productive rearrangements. This immuneACCESS table, as held by TCRdb, lists in-frame sequences with V and J called but not all clones. Of the missing ones, under half trace to an unresolved V gene in checked studies; the others have no known cause. V and J calls and clone size are copied from that table; D and trimming were computed from the DNA. In this sample the table shows some 500,000 clones, roughly 90% of which occur a single time. In total, the top ten clones hold 1.5% to 2% of the sample.

The CDR3, cysteine through phenylalanine, is 14 amino acids long. Only the CDR3 DNA stays, 42 bases, in frame from base 1. Trimming costs V 1 base and J 4 bases, and their ends lie 10 bases apart. The germline V gene (reference sequence) provides CDR1 LGHDT and CDR2 YNNKEL. Enrolling through a virtual design, the prospective study's participants ranged in age from roughly 18 to 89 years and lived across 24 United States geographic areas. Cohort assignment in the prospective study relied on participant-reported clinical history from a screening survey and a study questionnaire. Recovered participants in ImmuneRACE Cohort 3 were defined by two consecutive negative NP/OP PCR tests, clearance by a healthcare professional, or resolution of symptoms. In the prospective study, whole blood, serum and a nasopharyngeal or oropharyngeal swab were collected from each participant by mobile phlebotomists. Participants in the prospective study had the option to provide additional blood draws and questionnaires over an approximately two-month period. Before DNA extraction, prospective study blood samples were shipped either frozen or at room temperature.

Comments on this clone: No antigen is known for it. The record has no base qualities; no much larger clone is one base away.

The TCR originated in a middle-aged woman who had recovered from COVID-19. Material for sequencing was PBMCs or T cells enriched from blood (not recorded which). Here the chain combines TRBV3-1 (or the pseudogene TRBV3-2) and TRBJ1-1; the D gene identity is not certain. The CDR3 region reads CASSQARGGTEAFF. The DNA sequence follows: TGTGCCAGCAGCCAAGCTCGAGGCGGCACTGAAGCTTTCTTT.